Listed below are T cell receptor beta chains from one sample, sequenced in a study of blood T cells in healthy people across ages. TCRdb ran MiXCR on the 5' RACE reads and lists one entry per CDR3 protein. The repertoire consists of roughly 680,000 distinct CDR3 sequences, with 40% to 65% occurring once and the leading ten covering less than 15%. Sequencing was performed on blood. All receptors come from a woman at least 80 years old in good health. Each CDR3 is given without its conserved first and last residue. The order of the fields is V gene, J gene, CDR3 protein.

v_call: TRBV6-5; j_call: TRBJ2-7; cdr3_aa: ASSYTGTGRTYEQY
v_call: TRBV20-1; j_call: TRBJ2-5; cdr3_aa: SAGRIKRGLGQETQY
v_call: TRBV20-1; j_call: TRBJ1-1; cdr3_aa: SAPRQANTEAF
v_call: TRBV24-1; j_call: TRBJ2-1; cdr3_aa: ATSDSSPGSGSKYNEQF
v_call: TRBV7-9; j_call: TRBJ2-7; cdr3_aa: ASSYHEQY
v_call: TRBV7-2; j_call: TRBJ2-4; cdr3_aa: ASSLDGGNIQY
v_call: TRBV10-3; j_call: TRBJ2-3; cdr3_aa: AISPGQGGPGTQY
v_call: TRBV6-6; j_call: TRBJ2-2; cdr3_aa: ASSLQGAHGELF
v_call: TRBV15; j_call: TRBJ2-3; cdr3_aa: ATGEQGWTDTQY
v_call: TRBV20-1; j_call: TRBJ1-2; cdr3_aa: SATQGYGYT
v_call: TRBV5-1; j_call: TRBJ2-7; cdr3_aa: ASRGTPDSYEQY
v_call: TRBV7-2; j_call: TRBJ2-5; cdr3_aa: ASSFRLETQY
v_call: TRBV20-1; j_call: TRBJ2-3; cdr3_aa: SALKLLRGGQY
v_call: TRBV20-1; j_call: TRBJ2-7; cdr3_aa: SALDRGSYEQY
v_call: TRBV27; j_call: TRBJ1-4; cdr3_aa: ASSPHTSRGEKLF
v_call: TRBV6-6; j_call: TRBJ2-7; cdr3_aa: ASSDETAYEQY
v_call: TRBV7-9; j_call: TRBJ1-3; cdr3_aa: ASSTGGRNTIY
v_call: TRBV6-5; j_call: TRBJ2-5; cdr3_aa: ASSSGTKYQETQY
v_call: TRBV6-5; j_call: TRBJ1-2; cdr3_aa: ASSYSYGRLGYGYT
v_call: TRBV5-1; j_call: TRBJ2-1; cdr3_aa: ASSSLGFDNEQF
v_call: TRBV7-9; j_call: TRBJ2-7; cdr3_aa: ASSLIGRGYNYEQY
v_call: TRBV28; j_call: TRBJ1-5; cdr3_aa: ASQPRRGRGQPQH
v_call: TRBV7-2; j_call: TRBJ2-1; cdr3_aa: ASSLRGVHEQF
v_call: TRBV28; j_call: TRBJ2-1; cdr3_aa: ASSFEGGSYNEQF
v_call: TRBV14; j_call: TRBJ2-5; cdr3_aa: ASSQESGLARETQY
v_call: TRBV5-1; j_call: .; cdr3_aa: ASSSDLVGQTQY
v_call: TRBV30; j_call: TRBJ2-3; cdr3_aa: AWSRITSRTDTQY
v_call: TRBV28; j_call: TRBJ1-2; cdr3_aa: ASSLKQGQGYT
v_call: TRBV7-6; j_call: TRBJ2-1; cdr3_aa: ASSLGQSAYNEQF
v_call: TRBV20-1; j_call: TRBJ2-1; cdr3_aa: SARTYTSGSSYNEQF
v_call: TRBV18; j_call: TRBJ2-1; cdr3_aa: ASSRDRVPYNEQF
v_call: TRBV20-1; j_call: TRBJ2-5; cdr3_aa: SAIVGKETQY
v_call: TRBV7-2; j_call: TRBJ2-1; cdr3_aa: ASSLEQSSYNEQF
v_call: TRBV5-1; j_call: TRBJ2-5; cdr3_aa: ASAGTQMNPYNEQY
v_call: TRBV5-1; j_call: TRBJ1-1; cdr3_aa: ASSPRGQTNTEAF
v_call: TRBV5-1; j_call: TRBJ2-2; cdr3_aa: ASSPQGRSTGELF
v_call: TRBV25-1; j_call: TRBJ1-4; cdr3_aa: ASSEGRINEKLF
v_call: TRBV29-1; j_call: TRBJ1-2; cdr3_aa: SVAWSADYGYT
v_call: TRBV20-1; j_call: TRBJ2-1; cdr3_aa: SARDLGTGNNEQF
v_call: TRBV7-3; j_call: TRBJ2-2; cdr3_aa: ASSRLATTNTGELF
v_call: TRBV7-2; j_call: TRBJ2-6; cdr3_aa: ASSLARDSANVLT
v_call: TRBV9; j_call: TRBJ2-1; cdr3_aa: ASSVGASVNNEQF
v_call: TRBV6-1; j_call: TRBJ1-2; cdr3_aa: ASSERWANDGYT
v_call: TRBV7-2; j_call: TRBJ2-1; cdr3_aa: ASSLAQGLAGQF
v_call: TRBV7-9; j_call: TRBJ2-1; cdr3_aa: ASSSTGGNSYNEQF
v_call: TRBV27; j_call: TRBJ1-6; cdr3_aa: ASSFNRQGGSPLH
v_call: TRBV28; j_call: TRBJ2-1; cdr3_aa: ASSRNTGHNEQF
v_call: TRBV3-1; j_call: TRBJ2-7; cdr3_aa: ASSQRDRGSLEQY
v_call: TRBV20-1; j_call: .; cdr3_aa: SARGRGTGAYEQY
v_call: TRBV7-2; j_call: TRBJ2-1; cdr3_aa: ASSAGTSAQNEQF